A single sample is the source of the 4 T cell receptor beta chains below, sequenced in a study of blood T cell repertoires in COVID-19. Profiling relied on immunoSEQ multiplex PCR, and the TCRdb table lists in-frame clones only, not all of them. The table shows around 450,000 clones, with about nine tenths occurring only once. Sequencing was performed on PBMCs or T cells enriched from blood (not recorded which). Receptors were obtained from a man younger than 35 who had recovered from COVID-19.

V gene TRBV2 combines with J gene TRBJ2-5; 16 nucleotides match TRBD2. This CDR3 is built from 16 residues. Germline V gene data show CDR1 as SNHLY and CDR2 as FYNNEI. Trimming took 11 bases from V and 5 from J; bases not matched to a gene: 11. The CDR3 region has the DNA TGTGCCGGAGCCGGGACTAGCGGGAGGGCCGGGGAGACCCAGTACTTC. This encodes CAGAGTSGRAGETQYF.

CDR3 DNA: TGCGCCAGCAGCTTGGAAGGGACAGGGAGGAATTCACCCCTCCACTTT. It specifies CASSLEGTGRNSPLHF. The V and J genes are TRBV5-1 and TRBJ1-6, with TRBD1 identical over 9 bases. Germline V CDR1 and CDR2: SGHRS, YFSETQ. With 0 bases clipped from V and 7 bases from J, the junction kept 5 bases outside the gene matches. The CDR3 loop spans 16 amino acids.

The table lists this clone with a few counts. The gene calls are TRBV1 and TRBJ2-2; the table assigns TRBD2, which was not confirmed against the DNA. TRBV1 is deemed a pseudogene. The CDR3 is 19 amino acids. This CDR3 reads CTSSQDRGLAGSNTGELFF. DNA for the CDR3: TGCACCAGCAGCCAAGATCGGGGACTAGCGGGCTCGAACACCGGGGAGCTGTTTTTT.

CDR3 protein: CASSHRRRDEKLFF. DNA of the CDR3: TGTGCCAGCAGCCACCGAAGGAGAGATGAAAAACTGTTTTTT. This chain joins TRBV3-1 (or the pseudogene TRBV3-2) and TRBJ1-4; unclear D gene. Per germline, CDR1 LGHDT and CDR2 YNNKEL (reference sequence). The V end lost 3 bases, the J end lost 6 bases, and 11 bases lay between the germline ends. CDR3 length: 14 residues.